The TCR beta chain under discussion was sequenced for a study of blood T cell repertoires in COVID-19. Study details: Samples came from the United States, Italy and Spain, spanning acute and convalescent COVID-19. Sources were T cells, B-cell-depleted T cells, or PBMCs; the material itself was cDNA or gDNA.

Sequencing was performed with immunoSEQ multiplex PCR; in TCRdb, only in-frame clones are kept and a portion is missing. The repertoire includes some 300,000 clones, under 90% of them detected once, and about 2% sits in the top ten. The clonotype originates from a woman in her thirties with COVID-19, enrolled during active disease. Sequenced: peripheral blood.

Here the CDR3 DNA reads TGTGCCAGCAGCGTAGGAAGCGGGACAGGTTACAATGAGCAGTTCTTC. Translating it yields CASSVGSGTGYNEQFF. The V and J genes are TRBV9 and TRBJ2-1; TRBD1 might be the D (8 bases). V was trimmed by 0 bases and J by 4 bases, leaving 14 bases between them. CDR1 and CDR2 from the germline V gene are SGDLS and YYNGEE. The CDR3 sequence is 16 residues long.